This record looks at one TCR beta chain sequence and its context. The antigen is unknown. Germline V gene data show CDR1 as SGHRS and CDR2 as YFSETQ. This CDR3 has 13 amino acids. The V gene lost 4 bases and the J gene lost 6 bases, with 10 bases spanning the gap. This record comes from a study of CD8 T cells in Susac syndrome. Random-hexamer reverse transcription was applied to about 0.5 to 1 ug RNA. Amplification of TCR beta CDR3 was carried out by immunoSEQ multiplex PCR, which covered 54 Vbeta and 13 Jbeta segments. TCRdb passed the immunoSEQ multiplex PCR reads through MiXCR, listing each CDR3 protein once. This sample has 150,000 to 200,000 distinct CDR3 sequences; 80% to 95% occur once, and the top ten carry around 0.13%. Regarding the study as a whole: As the study acknowledged, the number of individuals in its TCR sequencing and HLA analysis was relatively small.

The sequence derives from a human donor in good health. This chain connects TRBV5-1 to TRBJ2-2, with D possibly being TRBD1 (6 bases). The sequenced material came from CD4+ T cells from PBMCs. The DNA for the CDR3 is TGCGCCAGCAGCCCAGGGGAGCCCGGGGAGCTGTTTTTT. Translated, it gives CASSPGEPGELFF.